Detailed here is one T cell receptor beta chain. Its antigen is unidentified. Combining a sample-barcoded 5' primer with a J-beta primer mix, a second PCR ran for about 7 to 12 cycles. Each cDNA molecule was tagged by a template-switch adaptor that had 12 random nucleotides. TCRdb itself ran the 5' RACE reads through MiXCR, one entry per CDR3 protein. Of over 1,500,000 distinct CDR3 sequences in the sample, 49% were seen once. The sample belongs to a study of blood T cells in healthy people across ages. Study outcomes and limitations: More naive CD4+ cells and higher diversity were found in long-lived than in aged donors.

The CDR3 spans 17 residues. After removal of 5 bases from V and 2 bases from J, the junction contained 7 bases not matched to a gene. Germline-derived CDR1 and CDR2 are SGHTA and FQGNSA. This chain uses TRBV7-2 with TRBJ2-3, with 13 bases aligning to TRBD2. The sequence was collected from a woman in her 40s in good health. Material: blood. The CDR3 DNA reads as TGTGCCAGCAGCCGTAGGGGACTAGCGGGGACCACAGATACGCAGTATTTT. Protein: CASSRRGLAGTTDTQYF.